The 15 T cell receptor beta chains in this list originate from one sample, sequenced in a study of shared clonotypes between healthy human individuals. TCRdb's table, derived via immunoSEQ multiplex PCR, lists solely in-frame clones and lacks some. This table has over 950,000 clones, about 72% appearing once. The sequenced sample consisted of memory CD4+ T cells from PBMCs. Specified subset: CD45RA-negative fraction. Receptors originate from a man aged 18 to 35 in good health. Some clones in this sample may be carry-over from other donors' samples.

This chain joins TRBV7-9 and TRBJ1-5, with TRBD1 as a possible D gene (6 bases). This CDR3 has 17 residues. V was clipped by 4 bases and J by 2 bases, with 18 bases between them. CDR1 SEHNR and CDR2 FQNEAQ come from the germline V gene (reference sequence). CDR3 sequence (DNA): TGTGCCAGCAGCTCTACGATTAGGGGGGATGGCAATCAGCCCCAGCATTTT. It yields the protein CASSSTIRGDGNQPQHF.

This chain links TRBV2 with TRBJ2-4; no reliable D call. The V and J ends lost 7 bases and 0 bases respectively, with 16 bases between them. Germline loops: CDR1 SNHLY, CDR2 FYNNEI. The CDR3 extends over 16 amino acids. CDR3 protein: CASTSLWELAKNIQYF. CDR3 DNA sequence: TGTGCCAGCACCTCCTTGTGGGAACTAGCCAAAAACATTCAGTACTTC.

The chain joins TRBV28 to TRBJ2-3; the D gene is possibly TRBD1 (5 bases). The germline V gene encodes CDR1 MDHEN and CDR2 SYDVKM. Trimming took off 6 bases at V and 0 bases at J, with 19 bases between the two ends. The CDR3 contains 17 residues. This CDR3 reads CASSSPGWADSTDTQYF. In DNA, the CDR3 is TGTGCCAGCAGCTCCCCAGGGTGGGCAGATAGCACAGATACGCAGTATTTT.

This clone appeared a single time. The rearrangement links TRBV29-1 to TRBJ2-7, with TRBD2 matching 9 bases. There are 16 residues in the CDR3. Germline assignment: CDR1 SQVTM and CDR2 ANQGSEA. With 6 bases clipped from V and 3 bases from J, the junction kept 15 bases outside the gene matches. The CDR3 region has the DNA TGCAGCGTGGGATTCCTCACGGGACTAGCTATCTACGAGCAGTACTTC. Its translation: CSVGFLTGLAIYEQYF.

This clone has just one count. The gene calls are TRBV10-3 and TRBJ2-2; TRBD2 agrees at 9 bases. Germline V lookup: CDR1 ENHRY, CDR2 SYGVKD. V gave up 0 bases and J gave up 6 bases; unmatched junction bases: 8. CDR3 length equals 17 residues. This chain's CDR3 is CAISESGGRDRPGELFF. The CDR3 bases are TGTGCCATCAGTGAGTCGGGCGGGAGGGACCGTCCCGGGGAGCTGTTTTTT.

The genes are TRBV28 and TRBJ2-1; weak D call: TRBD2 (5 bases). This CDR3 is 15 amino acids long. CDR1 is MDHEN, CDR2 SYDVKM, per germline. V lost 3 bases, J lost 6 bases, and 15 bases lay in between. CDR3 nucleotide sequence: TGTGCCAGCAGTTTTACCCGGACTCTTCCCAATGAGCAGTTCTTC. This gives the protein CASSFTRTLPNEQFF.

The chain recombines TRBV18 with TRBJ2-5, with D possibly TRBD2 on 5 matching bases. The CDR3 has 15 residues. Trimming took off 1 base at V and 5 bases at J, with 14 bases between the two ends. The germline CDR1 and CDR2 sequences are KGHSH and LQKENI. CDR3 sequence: CASSPRPRGEETQYF. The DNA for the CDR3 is TGTGCCAGCTCACCACGACCTCGGGGAGAGGAGACCCAGTACTTC.

The CDR3 sequence is CASSPWQGSTEAFF. CDR3 DNA: TGCGCCAGCAGCCCATGGCAGGGTTCCACTGAAGCTTTCTTT. The J gene is TRBJ1-1, the V gene TRBV5-1; D is possibly TRBD1 (5 bases). V shed 4 bases and J shed 4 bases, with 14 bases lying between them. The V gene's germline CDR1 is SGHRS and CDR2 YFSETQ. This CDR3 is 14 amino acids long.

The CDR3 region is CASSATGPETQYF. CDR3 bases: TGTGCCAGCAGCGCGACAGGGCCGGAGACCCAGTACTTC. This chain links TRBV9 with TRBJ2-5; 7 bases fit TRBD1. This CDR3 spans 13 amino acids. Germline V gives CDR1 SGDLS, CDR2 YYNGEE. The junction had 4 bases not matched to a gene; V was cut back by 3 bases and J by 5 bases.

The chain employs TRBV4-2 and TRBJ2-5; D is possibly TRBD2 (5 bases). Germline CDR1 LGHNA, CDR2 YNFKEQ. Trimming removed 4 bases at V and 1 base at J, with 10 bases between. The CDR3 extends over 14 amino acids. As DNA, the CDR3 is TGTGCCAGCAGCCGGGGTAGCGCCCAAGAGACCCAGTACTTC. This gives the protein CASSRGSAQETQYF.

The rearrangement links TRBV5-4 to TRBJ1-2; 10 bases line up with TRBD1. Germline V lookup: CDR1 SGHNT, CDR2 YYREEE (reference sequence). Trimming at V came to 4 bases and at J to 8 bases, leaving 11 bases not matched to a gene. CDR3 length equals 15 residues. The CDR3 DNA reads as TGTGCCAGCAGCACGGGACAGGGGCCCCTCCGGGGCTACACCTTC. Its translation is CASSTGQGPLRGYTF.

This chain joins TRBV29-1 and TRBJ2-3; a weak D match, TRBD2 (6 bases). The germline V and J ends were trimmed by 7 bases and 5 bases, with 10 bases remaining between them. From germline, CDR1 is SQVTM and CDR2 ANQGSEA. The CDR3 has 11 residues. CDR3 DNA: TGCAGCGCGGTTAGCGGAGATACGCAGTATTTT. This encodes CSAVSGDTQYF.

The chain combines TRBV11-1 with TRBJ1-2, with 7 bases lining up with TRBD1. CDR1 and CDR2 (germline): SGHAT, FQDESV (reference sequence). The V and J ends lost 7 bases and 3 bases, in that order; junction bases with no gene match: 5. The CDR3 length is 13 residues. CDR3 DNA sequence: TGTGCCAGCACGGGCCAGGGGGACTATGGCTACACCTTC. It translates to CASTGQGDYGYTF.

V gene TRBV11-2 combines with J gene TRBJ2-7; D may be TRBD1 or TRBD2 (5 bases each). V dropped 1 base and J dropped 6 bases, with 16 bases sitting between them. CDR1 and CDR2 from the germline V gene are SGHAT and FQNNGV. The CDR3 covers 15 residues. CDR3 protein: CASSLVGLGVSEQYF. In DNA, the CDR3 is TGTGCCAGCAGCTTAGTGGGCCTGGGGGTATCCGAGCAGTACTTC. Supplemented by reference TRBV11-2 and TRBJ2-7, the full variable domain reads EAGVAQSPRYKIIEKRQSVAFWCNPISGHATLYWYQQILGQGPKLLIQFQNNGVVDDSQLPKDRFSAERLKGVDSTLKIQPAKLEDSAVYLCASSLVGLGVSEQYFGPGTRLTVT.

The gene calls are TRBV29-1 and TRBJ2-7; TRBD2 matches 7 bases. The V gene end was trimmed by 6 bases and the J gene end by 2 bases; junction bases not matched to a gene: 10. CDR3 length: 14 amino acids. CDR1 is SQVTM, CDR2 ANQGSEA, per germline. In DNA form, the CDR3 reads TGCAGCGTCCTCTTTCTGCGGGAGCCCTACGAGCAGTACTTC. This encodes CSVLFLREPYEQYF.